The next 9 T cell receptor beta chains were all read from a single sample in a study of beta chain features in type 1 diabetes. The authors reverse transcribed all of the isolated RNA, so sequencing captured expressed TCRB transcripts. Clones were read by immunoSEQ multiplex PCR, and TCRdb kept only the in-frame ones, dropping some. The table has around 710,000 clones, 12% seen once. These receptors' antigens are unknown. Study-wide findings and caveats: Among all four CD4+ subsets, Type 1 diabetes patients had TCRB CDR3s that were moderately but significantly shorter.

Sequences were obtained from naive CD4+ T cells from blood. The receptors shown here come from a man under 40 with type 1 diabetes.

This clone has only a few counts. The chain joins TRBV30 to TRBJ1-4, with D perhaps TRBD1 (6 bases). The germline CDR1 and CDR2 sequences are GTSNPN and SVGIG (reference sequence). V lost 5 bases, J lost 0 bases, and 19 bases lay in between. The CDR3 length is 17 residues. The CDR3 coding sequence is TGTGCCTGGGATCGTCAGGGGCCCTCTGCAACTAATGAAAAACTGTTTTTT. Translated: CAWDRQGPSATNEKLFF. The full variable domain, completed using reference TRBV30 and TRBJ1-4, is SQTIHQWPATLVQPVGSPLSLECTVEGTSNPNLYWYRQAAGRGLQLLFYSVGIGQISSEVPQNLSASRPQDRQFILSSKKLLLSDSGFYLCAWDRQGPSATNEKLFFGSGTQLSVL.

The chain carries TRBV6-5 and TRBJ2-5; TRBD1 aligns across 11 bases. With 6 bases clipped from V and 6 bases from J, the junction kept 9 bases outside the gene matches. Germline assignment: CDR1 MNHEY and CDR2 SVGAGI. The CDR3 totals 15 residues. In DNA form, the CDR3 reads TGTGCCAGCAGACCGACCCCGGACAGGGGGCAGACCCAGTACTTC. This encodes CASRPTPDRGQTQYF.

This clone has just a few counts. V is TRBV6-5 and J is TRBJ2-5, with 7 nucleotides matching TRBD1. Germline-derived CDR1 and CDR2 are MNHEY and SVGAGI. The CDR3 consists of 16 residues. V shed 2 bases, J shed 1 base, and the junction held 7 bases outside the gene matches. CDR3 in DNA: TGTGCCAGCAGTTACCCTACCCGGACAGGCCAAGAGACCCAGTACTTC. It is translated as CASSYPTRTGQETQYF.

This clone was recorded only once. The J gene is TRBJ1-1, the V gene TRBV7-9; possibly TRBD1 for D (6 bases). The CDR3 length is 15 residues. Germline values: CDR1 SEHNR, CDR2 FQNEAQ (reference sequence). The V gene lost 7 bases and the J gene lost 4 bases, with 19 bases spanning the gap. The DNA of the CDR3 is TGTGCCAGCACTCGGGAACAGGGCGGGGGCACTGAAGCTTTCTTT. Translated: CASTREQGGGTEAFF.

The CDR3 DNA sequence: TGTGCCAGCAGCGTAGGGGCAGGGGGTACCTATGGCTACACCTTC. It yields the protein CASSVGAGGTYGYTF. The chain couples TRBV9 to TRBJ1-2; 7 bases fit TRBD1. CDR1 is SGDLS and CDR2 is YYNGEE in the germline V gene. With V trimmed by 0 bases and J by 4 bases, 6 bases remained unmatched. The CDR3 contains 15 residues.

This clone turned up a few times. The CDR3 nucleotides read TGTGCCAGCAGCCCACTAGCGGGGGGCTTTGACGAGCAGTACTTC. It encodes CASSPLAGGFDEQYF. J is TRBJ2-7 and V is TRBV7-2; TRBD2 matches at 12 bases. The CDR3 has 15 amino acids. Germline CDR1 reads SGHTA; CDR2 reads FQGNSA. V was pared by 5 bases and J by 5 bases, with 7 bases of the junction left unmatched.

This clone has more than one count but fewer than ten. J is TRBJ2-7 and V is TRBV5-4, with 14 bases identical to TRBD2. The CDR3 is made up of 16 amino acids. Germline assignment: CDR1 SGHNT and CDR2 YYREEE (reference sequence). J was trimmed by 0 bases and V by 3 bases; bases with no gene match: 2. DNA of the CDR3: TGTGCCAGCAGCTACGGGACTAGCGGGAGCTCCTACGAGCAGTACTTC. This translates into CASSYGTSGSSYEQYF. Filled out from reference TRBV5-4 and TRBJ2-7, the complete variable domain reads ETGVTQSPTHLIKTRGQQVTLRCSSQSGHNTVSWYQQALGQGPQFIFQYYREEENGRGNFPPRFSGLQFPNYSSELNVNALELDDSALYLCASSYGTSGSSYEQYFGPGTRLTVT.

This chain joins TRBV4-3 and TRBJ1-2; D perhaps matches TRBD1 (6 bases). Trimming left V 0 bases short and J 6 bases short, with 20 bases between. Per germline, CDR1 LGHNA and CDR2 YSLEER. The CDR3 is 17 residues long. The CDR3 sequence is CASSQDWGRQAINGYTF. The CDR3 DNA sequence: TGCGCCAGCAGCCAAGATTGGGGGAGACAGGCCATCAATGGCTACACCTTC.

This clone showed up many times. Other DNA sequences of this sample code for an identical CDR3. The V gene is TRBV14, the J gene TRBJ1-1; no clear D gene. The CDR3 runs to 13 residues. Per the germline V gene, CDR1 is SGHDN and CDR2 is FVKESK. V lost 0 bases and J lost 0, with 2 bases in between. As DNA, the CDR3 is TGTGCCAGCAGCCAAGACCTGAACACTGAAGCTTTCTTT. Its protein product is CASSQDLNTEAFF. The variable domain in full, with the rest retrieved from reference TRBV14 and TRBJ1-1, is EAGVTQFPSHSVIEKGQTVTLRCDPISGHDNLYWYRRVMGKEIKFLLHFVKESKQDESGMPNNRFLAERTGGTYSTLKVQPAELEDSGVYFCASSQDLNTEAFFGQGTRLTVV.